These 23 T cell receptor beta chains share one sample of origin, sequenced in a study of CD8 T cell repertoires and HIV-1 epitope variants. These receptors are not linked to any known antigen. Measured with immunoSEQ multiplex PCR; TCRdb has only the in-frame clones, and not every one. The sample holds a few thousand clones, about 62% seen once. Sequenced input: cultured CD8+ T cells derived from PBMCs. The receptor source for this set is a male donor with HIV.

The rearrangement links TRBV27 to TRBJ2-2, with 10 bases identical to TRBD2. Germline assignment: CDR1 MNHEY and CDR2 SMNVEV (reference sequence). The junction had 6 bases not matched to a gene; V was cut back by 9 bases and J by 5 bases. This CDR3 is built from 14 residues. CDR3 coding DNA: TGTGCCAGTGAGCCTAGCGGGAGAACCGGGGAGCTGTTTTTT. It is translated as CASEPSGRTGELFF.

This clone was recorded a few times. The DNA for the CDR3 is TGCGCCAGCAGCCTGTTACAGGGAAAGGACACTGAAGCTTTCTTT. Translation gives CASSLLQGKDTEAFF. V gene TRBV4-1 combines with J gene TRBJ1-1; possibly TRBD1 for D (6 bases). Germline-derived CDR1 and CDR2 are MGHRA and YSYEKL. V was cut by 4 bases and J by 3 bases, with 15 bases left in between. This CDR3 contains 15 residues.

The rearrangement uses TRBV25-1 and TRBJ2-7; tentatively, D is TRBD2 (6 bases). There are 15 residues in the CDR3. CDR1 is MGHDK and CDR2 is SYGVNS in the germline V gene. The germline V and J ends were trimmed by 4 bases and 2 bases, with 15 bases remaining between them. The DNA for the CDR3 is TGTGCCAGCAGTGGCACTCGGGGGATACCCTACGAGCAGTACTTC. This translates into CASSGTRGIPYEQYF.

The J gene is TRBJ2-5, the V gene TRBV5-6, with 9 nucleotides matching TRBD2. Germline lookup yields CDR1 SGHDT and CDR2 YYEEEE. V was clipped by 1 base and J by 3 bases; unmatched bases: 7. The length of the CDR3 is 16 residues. CDR3 in DNA: TGTGCCAGCAGCTTGAGTTTAGAGCGGGGGGAAGAGACCCAGTACTTC. This gives the protein CASSLSLERGEETQYF.

The chain links TRBV7-8 to TRBJ2-7; 8 nucleotides agree with TRBD2. This CDR3 has 15 residues. The V gene's germline CDR1 is SGHVS and CDR2 FQNEAQ. J was trimmed by 3 bases and V by 4 bases; bases with no gene match: 8. The CDR3 loop is CASSSLETSDYEQYF. The CDR3 nucleotides are TGTGCCAGCAGCTCCTTAGAGACTAGCGACTACGAGCAGTACTTC.

A remark on this clone: At one boundary the junction diverges from the germline segment, which might be a read error. The chain is built from TRBV7-7 and TRBJ2-7; TRBD1 matches at 8 bases. Germline values: CDR1 SSHAT, CDR2 FNYEAQ (reference sequence). CDR3 length: 15 amino acids. CDR3 sequence: CASSLGQGGAYEQYF. In nucleotides, the CDR3 is TGTGCTAGCAGCTTAGGACAGGGTGGCGCGTACGAGCAGTACTTC.

The CDR3 DNA is TGTGCCAGCAGCCCGGGACAGATCTATGGCTACACCTTC. It encodes CASSPGQIYGYTF. The chain combines TRBV14 with TRBJ1-2, with 7 bases lining up with TRBD1. The CDR3 has 13 amino acids. Germline V gene lookup returns CDR1 SGHDN and CDR2 FVKESK. V shed 4 bases, J shed 4 bases, and the junction held 3 bases outside the gene matches.

The chain links TRBV2 to TRBJ1-1; perhaps TRBD1 as D (5 bases). CDR3 length: 14 residues. CDR1 and CDR2 from the germline V gene are SNHLY and FYNNEI. V gave up 0 bases and J gave up 10 bases, with 15 bases separating them. The DNA for the CDR3 is TGTGCCAGCAGTGAAGCCTCCGGGGGTAGGGGAGCTTTCTTT. Amino acid sequence: CASSEASGGRGAFF. The full variable domain, in which reference TRBV2 and TRBJ1-1 provide the parts outside the CDR3, is EPEVTQTPSHQVTQMGQEVILRCVPISNHLYFYWYRQILGQKVEFLVSFYNNEISEKSEIFDDQFSVERPDGSNFTLKIRSTKLEDSAMYFCASSEASGGRGAFFGQGTRLTVV.

The V gene is TRBV7-2, the J gene TRBJ1-1; no reliable D call. Germline V gene sequence: CDR1 SGHTA, CDR2 FQGNSA. The CDR3 has 13 residues. V lost 8 bases to trimming and J lost 6 bases, with 16 bases between them. The CDR3 DNA sequence: TGTGCCAGCCTAGACGCGGGGAAGGCTGAAGCTTTCTTT. Its protein product is CASLDAGKAEAFF.

This clone showed up just a few times. V usage is TRBV7-2 and J usage is TRBJ2-1, with no clear D. V shed 0 bases and J shed 6 bases, with 6 bases lying between them. Germline loops: CDR1 SGHTA, CDR2 FQGNSA. The length of the CDR3 is 13 residues. CDR3 sequence (DNA): TGTGCCAGCAGCTTAGCGAGCAGCAATGAGCAGTTCTTC. Residues: CASSLASSNEQFF.

V and J are TRBV19 and TRBJ2-6; a weak D match, TRBD1 (6 bases). Germline values: CDR1 LNHDA, CDR2 SQIVND (reference sequence). Trimming removed 0 bases at V and 1 base at J, with 7 bases between. CDR3 length: 16 amino acids. DNA of the CDR3: TGTGCCAGTAGTATAGATCAGGGGTCTGGGGCCAACGTCCTGACTTTC. It codes for CASSIDQGSGANVLTF.

The rearrangement links TRBV6-6 to TRBJ2-1, with D unclear. The CDR3 contains 12 residues. Germline-derived CDR1 and CDR2 are MNHNY and SVGAGI (reference sequence). The ends were cut back, 4 bases at V and 8 bases at J, with 9 bases in the middle. Here the CDR3 reads CASSSGWDEQFF. For the CDR3, the DNA is TGTGCCAGCAGTTCTGGGTGGGATGAGCAGTTCTTC.

V is TRBV7-2 and J is TRBJ1-2; maybe TRBD1 (6 bases). Germline-derived CDR1 and CDR2 are SGHTA and FQGNSA. This CDR3 has 17 residues. The germline V and J ends were trimmed by 3 bases and 2 bases, with 19 bases remaining between them. CDR3 nucleotide sequence: TGTGCCAGCAGCTTGGAGGACAGAGACTTTCACAACTATGGCTACACCTTC. It specifies CASSLEDRDFHNYGYTF.

This chain links TRBV28 with TRBJ2-5; 8 bases are shared with TRBD2. The germline V gene has CDR1 MDHEN and CDR2 SYDVKM. J gave up 3 bases and V 6 bases, and 12 bases lay outside the gene matches. The CDR3 totals 16 residues. The CDR3 DNA reads as TGTGCCAGCAGATACCCCGGGACTAGGGGTGAAGAGACCCAGTACTTC. Its translation: CASRYPGTRGEETQYF.

Only a few counts were recorded for this clone. This chain links TRBV4-3 with TRBJ1-2; D is possibly TRBD1 (5 bases). Germline CDR1 reads LGHNA; CDR2 reads YSLEER. CDR3 length: 14 amino acids. Trimming shortened V by 0 bases and J by 2 bases, and 7 bases separated the two germline ends. CDR3 loop: CASSQEGVNYGYTF. DNA for the CDR3: TGCGCCAGCAGCCAAGAAGGGGTGAACTATGGCTACACCTTC.

In its sample, this clone was seen a few times. The chain links TRBV2 to TRBJ2-1, with 8 bases lining up with TRBD1. After removal of 2 bases from V and 7 bases from J, the junction contained 13 bases not matched to a gene. Germline-derived CDR1 and CDR2 are SNHLY and FYNNEI. The CDR3 consists of 17 residues. CDR3 loop: CASSEPKDRVVGNEQFF. The CDR3, as DNA: TGTGCCAGCAGTGAACCCAAGGACAGGGTGGTTGGGAATGAGCAGTTCTTC.

The genes are TRBV13 and TRBJ2-2, with 10 bases fitting TRBD2. Germline CDR1 is PRHDT and CDR2 is FYEKMQ (reference sequence). CDR3 length equals 17 residues. With 0 bases clipped from V and 4 bases from J, the junction kept 5 bases outside the gene matches. CDR3: CASSLGWASGSTGELFF. The CDR3 DNA reads TGTGCCAGCAGCTTAGGTTGGGCTAGCGGGAGCACCGGGGAGCTGTTTTTT.

The chain employs TRBV9 and TRBJ2-3, with D possibly TRBD2 on 6 matching bases. Germline lookup yields CDR1 SGDLS and CDR2 YYNGEE. This CDR3 has 14 amino acids. Trimming stripped 4 bases from V and 2 bases from J, with 11 bases between. The CDR3 coding sequence is TGTGCCAGCAGCTCCTGGGACTTCACAGATACGCAGTATTTT. Translating gives CASSSWDFTDTQYF.

V usage is TRBV11-2 and J usage is TRBJ2-3, with no clear D. The CDR3 is 13 residues long. V lost 5 bases, J lost 2 bases, and 8 bases lay in between. Germline CDR1 and CDR2: SGHAT and FQNNGV. The CDR3 sequence: CASSPGNTDTQYF. CDR3 DNA sequence: TGTGCCAGCAGCCCCGGAAACACAGATACGCAGTATTTT.

The chain carries TRBV4-3 and TRBJ1-6; 8 bases line up with TRBD1. The V and J ends lost 2 bases and 7 bases, in that order; junction bases with no gene match: 7. Germline loops: CDR1 LGHNA, CDR2 YSLEER. The CDR3 extends over 16 amino acids. For the CDR3, the DNA is TGCGCCAGCAGCCAAAGCGGACAGGGAAGGAATTCACCCCTCCACTTT. Translation: CASSQSGQGRNSPLHF.

Concerning this clone: Its ends do not fully match the called genes, so a read error is possible. This rearrangement joins TRBV28 to TRBJ1-1, with TRBD1 matching over 8 bases. Germline V gene sequence: CDR1 MDHEN, CDR2 SYDVKM. The CDR3 is 17 residues long. The CDR3 coding sequence is TGTGCCGGCAGTTTAATGGCAGGGGGCGAGATGAACACTGAAGCTTTCTTT. As protein: CAGSLMAGGEMNTEAFF.

The V call is TRBV10-3, the J call TRBJ2-3, with D uncertain. CDR1 is ENHRY and CDR2 is SYGVKD in the germline V gene. The CDR3 has 14 amino acids. V was shortened by 2 bases and J by 8 bases, with 14 bases between the two germline ends. CDR3 nucleotides: TGTGCCATCAGTGAGGAAAATTTGGGTGGTACGCAGTATTTT. Translation: CAISEENLGGTQYF.

V usage is TRBV9 and J usage is TRBJ2-7, with a weak D call TRBD2 (6 bases). This CDR3 is built from 15 residues. The germline V gene has CDR1 SGDLS and CDR2 YYNGEE. Trimming took 2 bases from V and 5 from J, leaving 17 bases between them. CDR3 in DNA: TGTGCCAGCAGCGTTGCGGGGAGAGTTTCAGACGAGCAGTACTTC. As protein: CASSVAGRVSDEQYF.